Below are 11 T cell receptor beta chains sequenced from a single sample in a study of CD8 T cells in Susac syndrome. Reverse transcription of roughly 0.45 to 1 ug RNA used random hexamers. TCRdb re-called the immunoSEQ multiplex PCR reads with MiXCR, one entry per CDR3 protein. In the table there are approximately 190,000 distinct CDR3 sequences, about 95% of which are singletons. Input material: CD8+ T cells from PBMCs. These receptor sequences come from a human donor with Susac syndrome.

The rearrangement links TRBV4-1 to TRBJ2-7, with a weak D call TRBD2 (6 bases). This CDR3 contains 15 residues. In germline, CDR1 is MGHRA, CDR2 YSYEKL. V was shortened by 3 bases and J by 3 bases, with 15 bases between the two germline ends. In DNA, the CDR3 is TGCGCCAGCAGCCACTCGGAGGGTTATATCTACGAGCAGTACTTC. It yields the protein CASSHSEGYIYEQYF.

J is TRBJ2-7 and V is TRBV29-1; tentative D call: TRBD1 (5 bases). Germline V lookup: CDR1 SQVTM, CDR2 ANQGSEA. The CDR3 runs to 12 residues. V was pared by 4 bases and J by 4 bases, with 11 bases between. The CDR3 region is CSVGGRAYEQYF. The CDR3 DNA is TGCAGCGTTGGAGGCAGGGCGTACGAGCAGTACTTC.

The chain recombines TRBV27 with TRBJ2-7, with 9 bases lining up with TRBD2. CDR3 length equals 15 residues. V was clipped by 2 bases and J by 2 bases; unmatched bases: 4. Germline CDR1 reads MNHEY; CDR2 reads SMNVEV (reference sequence). The chain's CDR3 is CASSLGAGGPYEQYF. CDR3 DNA: TGTGCCAGCAGTTTAGGGGCGGGAGGGCCCTACGAGCAGTACTTC.

This rearrangement joins TRBV5-1 to TRBJ2-3; D is unclear. In germline, CDR1 is SGHRS, CDR2 YFSETQ. CDR3 length equals 12 residues. Trimming took off 6 bases at V and 4 bases at J, with 9 bases between the two ends. The CDR3 nucleotides read TGCGCCAGCAACTCGAGGTCAGATACGCAGTATTTT. It is translated as CASNSRSDTQYF.

This chain links TRBV5-6 with TRBJ2-1; no reliable D call. Germline CDR1 and CDR2: SGHDT and YYEEEE. CDR3 length: 14 amino acids. Trimming stripped 2 bases from V and 8 bases from J, with 14 bases between. CDR3 loop: CASSLSLAIHEQFF. As DNA, the CDR3 is TGTGCCAGCAGCTTATCGCTGGCGATCCATGAGCAGTTCTTC.

The V and J genes are TRBV6-2 or TRBV6-3 and TRBJ1-2; possible D gene TRBD1, 6 bases. The CDR3 contains 14 residues. Germline V gene lookup returns CDR1 MNHEY and CDR2 SVGEGT. V was cut by 6 bases and J by 2 bases, with 13 bases left in between. The CDR3 here is CASRQTGTNYGYTF. CDR3 nucleotides: TGTGCCAGCAGACAGACCGGGACAAACTATGGCTACACCTTC.

This chain connects TRBV6-5 to TRBJ1-1; D uncertain. The V and J ends lost 4 bases and 10 bases respectively, with 19 bases between them. There are 14 residues in the CDR3. The germline gives CDR1 MNHEY, CDR2 SVGAGI. CDR3 DNA sequence: TGTGCCAGCAGTTTTTTAGATTCCGTCTCTGCAGCTTTCTTT. Protein sequence: CASSFLDSVSAAFF.

This chain connects TRBV20-1 to TRBJ2-2; 8 bases map to TRBD2. This CDR3 has 15 amino acids. V lost 0 bases, J lost 3 bases, and 3 bases stayed unmatched. CDR1 and CDR2 (germline): DFQATT, SNEGSKA (reference sequence). CDR3 coding DNA: TGCAGTGCTAGAGATGTAGCGGGATACACCGGGGAGCTGTTTTTT. Amino acid sequence: CSARDVAGYTGELFF.

CDR3 region: CASSSVTGTVNYGYTF. The CDR3 bases are TGTGCCAGCAGTTCCGTAACAGGGACTGTTAACTATGGCTACACCTTC. The chain is built from TRBV28 and TRBJ1-2; a possible D gene is TRBD1 (6 bases). Germline CDR1 is MDHEN and CDR2 is SYDVKM. V lost 4 bases and J lost 1, with 16 bases in between. There are 16 residues in the CDR3.

The CDR3 spells CSAGQGWTETQYF. The CDR3 nucleotides read TGCAGCGCCGGACAGGGTTGGACAGAGACCCAGTACTTC. The chain combines TRBV29-1 with TRBJ2-5, with 8 bases fitting TRBD1. Germline V gene data show CDR1 as SQVTM and CDR2 as ANQGSEA. The CDR3 runs to 13 residues. V gave up 7 bases and J gave up 4 bases; unmatched junction bases: 8.

The chain joins TRBV20-1 to TRBJ1-6; D remains ambiguous. Looked up from germline, CDR1 is DFQATT and CDR2 is SNEGSKA (reference sequence). The CDR3 runs 16 residues. Trimming removed 1 base from V and 7 bases from J, with 17 bases in between. The CDR3 protein is CSARVSQTPENSPLHF. The CDR3 DNA reads as TGCAGTGCTAGAGTCTCGCAGACACCTGAAAATTCACCCCTCCACTTT.